This T cell receptor (beta chain) derives from a study of naive and memory T cell subsets. Study findings and constraints: Gini index rose across naive, CM, EM and EMRA in CD4 and CD8.

The beta constant-region primer was an equimolar mix of two oligonucleotides covering TRBC1 and TRBC2. The ligated cDNA underwent four PCR rounds using SP2 and nested alpha and beta constant-region primers. One entry per CDR3 protein results from TCRdb running MiXCR on the UMI-ligation and nested PCR reads. The data show tens of thousands of distinct CDR3 sequences, around 9% seen once. V was pared by 1 base and J by 2 bases, with 12 bases between. Germline CDR1 DFQATT, CDR2 SNEGSKA (reference sequence). This CDR3 contains 14 residues. Only a few counts were recorded for this clonotype. The antigen is undetermined. Cells stained for CD3, CD4, CD8, CD45RA and CD27 were sorted into four subsets.

Specimen: central memory CD8+ T cells from blood. This rearrangement joins TRBV20-1 to TRBJ2-7; the D gene is possibly TRBD2 (5 bases). The receptor comes from a human donor in good health. This CDR3 is CSARGAEVPYEQYF. The CDR3 region has the DNA TGCAGTGCTAGAGGGGCGGAGGTTCCCTACGAGCAGTACTTC.